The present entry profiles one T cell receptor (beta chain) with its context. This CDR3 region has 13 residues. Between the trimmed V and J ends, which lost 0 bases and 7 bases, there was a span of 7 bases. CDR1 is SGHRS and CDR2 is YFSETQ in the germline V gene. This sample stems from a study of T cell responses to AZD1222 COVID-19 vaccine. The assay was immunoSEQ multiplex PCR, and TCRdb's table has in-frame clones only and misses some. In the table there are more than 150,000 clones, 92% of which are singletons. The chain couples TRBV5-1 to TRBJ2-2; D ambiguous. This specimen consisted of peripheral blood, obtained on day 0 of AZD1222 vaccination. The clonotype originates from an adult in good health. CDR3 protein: CASSLGRGGELFF. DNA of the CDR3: TGCGCCAGCAGCTTGGGTCGAGGCGGGGAGCTGTTTTTT.